Listed here are 26 T cell receptor beta chains from one sample, sequenced in a study of cytomegalovirus exposure and HLA in healthy donors. The PCR was carried out with 60 Vbeta primers and 13 Jbeta primers. The protocol was immunoSEQ multiplex PCR, while the TCRdb copy is restricted to in-frame clones and leaves out a portion. The repertoire has roughly 200,000 clones, roughly 74% of them found once; the top ten carry 13% to 15%. The source material was PBMCs. Receptor source: a woman aged 30 to 39 in good health and CMV-seropositive.

V gene TRBV7-8 combines with J gene TRBJ1-6; no clear D. The CDR3 extends over 15 amino acids. The V gene lost 0 bases and the J gene lost 8 bases, with 11 bases spanning the gap. CDR1 and CDR2 from the germline V gene are SGHVS and FQNEAQ. DNA of the CDR3: TGTGCCAGCAGCTTAGCCGCGGCGGCATATTCACCCCTCCACTTT. Translated, it gives CASSLAAAAYSPLHF.

The V gene is TRBV6-1, the J gene TRBJ2-5; weak D call: TRBD1 (5 bases). Germline V gene sequence: CDR1 MNHNS, CDR2 SASEGT. This CDR3 is built from 13 residues. The V end lost 1 base, the J end lost 8 bases, and 11 bases lay between the germline ends. Written as DNA, the CDR3 is TGTGCCAGCAGTGAAGGGTCAGGGATCACCCAGTACTTC. Translated, it gives CASSEGSGITQYF.

The V call is TRBV2, the J call TRBJ1-6; 11 bases map to TRBD1. The CDR3 spans 17 residues. V was clipped by 6 bases and J by 8 bases; unmatched bases: 12. CDR1 and CDR2 from the germline V gene are SNHLY and FYNNEI. DNA of the CDR3: TGTGCCAGCAGAGGACAGGGGGCGCGGTTCATTGATTCACCCCTCCACTTT. Protein product: CASRGQGARFIDSPLHF. The variable domain in full, with the rest retrieved from reference TRBV2 and TRBJ1-6, is EPEVTQTPSHQVTQMGQEVILRCVPISNHLYFYWYRQILGQKVEFLVSFYNNEISEKSEIFDDQFSVERPDGSNFTLKIRSTKLEDSAMYFCASRGQGARFIDSPLHFGNGTRLTVT.

This clone is a singleton in its sample. The chain uses TRBV11-2 and TRBJ2-7, with a tentative D call TRBD1 (5 bases). This CDR3 is 14 amino acids long. The ends were cut back, 5 bases at V and 4 bases at J, with 15 bases in the middle. The V gene's germline CDR1 is SGHAT and CDR2 FQNNGV. The DNA for the CDR3 is TGTGCCAGCAGCCCCGTTCGCAGGGTGTACGAGCAGTACTTC. Encoded protein: CASSPVRRVYEQYF.

The chain uses TRBV11-3 and TRBJ2-7; tentatively, D is TRBD1 (5 bases). Germline CDR1 reads SGHNT; CDR2 reads YENEEA. The CDR3 is 13 amino acids. V lost 4 bases, J lost 6 bases, and 13 bases lay in between. The CDR3 sequence is CASSSPWGREQYF. For the CDR3, the DNA is TGTGCCAGCAGCTCCCCCTGGGGCCGCGAGCAGTACTTC.

This chain connects TRBV21-1 to TRBJ2-7; TRBD2, the table's D call, was not compared with the DNA. TRBV21-1 has pseudogene status. This CDR3 region has 18 residues. CDR3 region: CASLEGRLAGGITYEQYF. The CDR3 bases are TGTGCCAGCCTAGAGGGACGACTAGCGGGAGGTATCACCTACGAGCAGTACTTC.

The rearrangement links TRBV19 to TRBJ1-6; no firm D call. Germline V gene data show CDR1 as LNHDA and CDR2 as SQIVND (reference sequence). The ends were cut back, 8 bases at V and 1 base at J, with 18 bases in the middle. The CDR3 consists of 17 residues. The CDR3 sequence is CASRYAGLPSYNSPLHF. The CDR3 DNA sequence: TGTGCCAGTCGCTACGCGGGTCTCCCTTCCTATAATTCACCCCTCCACTTT.

This chain connects TRBV30 to TRBJ2-2, with 9 positions matching TRBD2. Germline V lookup: CDR1 GTSNPN, CDR2 SVGIG (reference sequence). The junction had 3 bases not matched to a gene; V was cut back by 0 bases and J by 1 base. This CDR3 contains 16 residues. CDR3 sequence: CAWSVPSGMNTGELFF. CDR3 DNA: TGTGCCTGGAGTGTACCTAGCGGGATGAACACCGGGGAGCTGTTTTTT.

A few counts support this clone. This rearrangement joins TRBV7-9 to TRBJ1-4; 7 nucleotides agree with TRBD1. The CDR3 runs 13 residues. Germline CDR1 SEHNR, CDR2 FQNEAQ (reference sequence). J was trimmed by 4 bases and V by 6 bases; bases with no gene match: 2. The CDR3 coding sequence is TGTGCCAGCAGAGGACAGGTTAATGAAAAACTGTTTTTT. Encoded protein: CASRGQVNEKLFF.

This chain uses TRBV6-5 with TRBJ1-2; D not resolved. The germline V gene has CDR1 MNHEY and CDR2 SVGAGI. The V end lost 7 bases, the J end lost 6 bases, and 21 bases lay between the germline ends. CDR3 length equals 15 residues. The CDR3 reads CASMEPGRRRDGYTF. Written as DNA, the CDR3 is TGTGCCAGCATGGAACCGGGGAGGAGGCGGGATGGCTACACCTTC.

V usage is TRBV6-4 and J usage is TRBJ2-2; 13 positions agree with TRBD2. J was trimmed by 4 bases and V by 5 bases; bases with no gene match: 4. CDR1 MRHNA and CDR2 SNTAGT come from the germline V gene. The CDR3 runs 16 residues. The DNA for the CDR3 is TGTGCCAGCAGTCCGGGACTAGCGGGACCCACCGGGGAGCTGTTTTTT. The encoded protein is CASSPGLAGPTGELFF.

The V and J genes are TRBV28 and TRBJ1-2, with D tentatively TRBD1 (6 bases). The length of the CDR3 is 15 residues. CDR1 MDHEN and CDR2 SYDVKM come from the germline V gene. Trimming pared 1 base from V and 2 bases from J, leaving 11 bases between. DNA of the CDR3: TGTGCCAGCAGTTTATTGCCAGGGGACAACTATGGCTACACCTTC. This encodes CASSLLPGDNYGYTF.

The rearrangement uses TRBV7-8 and TRBJ1-4; D remains unclear. V was pared by 5 bases and J by 4 bases, with 14 bases between. Germline values: CDR1 SGHVS, CDR2 FQNEAQ. The CDR3 loop spans 15 amino acids. CDR3 coding DNA: TGTGCCAGCAGCCCCCCCACGGGTCGTAATGAAAAACTGTTTTTT. Translation: CASSPPTGRNEKLFF.

As to this clone: Additional DNA sequences in this sample encode the identical CDR3. The chain links TRBV5-4 to TRBJ2-3; D is uncertain. Trimming removed 3 bases from V and 3 bases from J, with 5 bases in between. Per the germline V gene, CDR1 is SGHNT and CDR2 is YYREEE (reference sequence). This CDR3 is 12 amino acids long. CDR3 protein: CASSSSTDTQYF. CDR3 DNA: TGTGCCAGCAGCTCCTCTACAGATACGCAGTATTTT.

V is TRBV4-1 and J is TRBJ1-2; TRBD1 matches at 8 bases. Trimming took 3 bases from V and 5 from J; bases not matched to a gene: 11. Germline CDR1 MGHRA, CDR2 YSYEKL. The CDR3 totals 16 residues. CDR3 region: CASSQTVTGGGYGYTF. CDR3 coding DNA: TGCGCCAGCAGCCAGACGGTAACAGGGGGAGGGTATGGCTACACCTTC.

The rearrangement links TRBV11-2 to TRBJ2-7, with D possibly matching TRBD2 (5 bases). The V end was cut by 5 bases, the J end by 3 bases, with 23 bases between. This CDR3 has 17 residues. In germline, CDR1 is SGHAT, CDR2 FQNNGV. CDR3 nucleotide sequence: TGTGCCAGCAGCCCTTTTCTGCGGGTCTCAAACGACTACGAGCAGTACTTC. Translation gives CASSPFLRVSNDYEQYF.

This chain connects TRBV5-3 to TRBJ2-1, with no clear D. TRBV5-3 falls under the ORF class, with uncertain function. The CDR3 has 11 amino acids. Trimming removed 8 bases from V and 9 bases from J, with 12 bases in between. CDR3 sequence reads: CARRNGCEQFF. The CDR3 nucleotides read TGTGCCAGGAGGAACGGCTGTGAGCAGTTCTTC.

V is TRBV7-3 and J is TRBJ1-1, with D hard to call. V was trimmed by 4 bases and J by 3 bases, leaving 12 bases between them. Looked up from germline, CDR1 is SGHTA and CDR2 is FQGTGA. This CDR3 region has 14 residues. For the CDR3, the DNA is TGTGCCAGCAGCTCGGAGGGAGGAGACACTGAAGCTTTCTTT. This sequence encodes CASSSEGGDTEAFF.

V usage is TRBV6-1 and J usage is TRBJ2-1, with TRBD2 matching over 7 bases. This CDR3 has 14 residues. V was clipped by 7 bases and J by 6 bases; unmatched bases: 9. Germline CDR1 MNHNS, CDR2 SASEGT. The CDR3 protein is CASTKRGVINEQFF. The CDR3 DNA is TGTGCCAGCACTAAGCGGGGCGTTATCAATGAGCAGTTCTTC.

This rearrangement joins TRBV28 to TRBJ2-5; 7 bases fit TRBD1. The ends lost 5 bases at V and 1 base at J; junction bases unmatched: 7. The CDR3 sequence is 15 residues long. The germline CDR1 and CDR2 sequences are MDHEN and SYDVKM. CDR3 residues: CASSEPTGLQETQYF. The CDR3 DNA sequence: TGTGCCAGCAGTGAACCGACAGGGCTCCAAGAGACCCAGTACTTC.

J is TRBJ2-2 and V is TRBV5-4; maybe TRBD2 (6 bases). The CDR3 has 14 residues. Germline V gene sequence: CDR1 SGHNT, CDR2 YYREEE (reference sequence). V dropped 7 bases and J dropped 2 bases, with 12 bases sitting between them. The CDR3: CASGGARNTGELFF. CDR3 DNA: TGTGCCAGCGGAGGGGCTAGAAACACCGGGGAGCTGTTTTTT.

The chain employs TRBV28 and TRBJ1-1; D is possibly TRBD1 (6 bases). This CDR3 spans 12 amino acids. The V gene lost 3 bases and the J gene lost 6 bases, with 8 bases spanning the gap. The V gene's germline CDR1 is MDHEN and CDR2 SYDVKM. As DNA, the CDR3 is TGTGCCAGCAGTTTGGGGGCGGCTGAAGCTTTCTTT. Encoded protein: CASSLGAAEAFF.

This clone was detected only once. V is TRBV30 and J is TRBJ1-4, with TRBD1 matching 9 bases. This CDR3 comprises 14 residues. V shed 2 bases, J shed 5 bases, and the junction held 3 bases outside the gene matches. The germline CDR1 and CDR2 sequences are GTSNPN and SVGIG (reference sequence). CDR3 in amino acids: CAWSTGQGNEKLFF. DNA of the CDR3: TGTGCCTGGAGTACCGGACAGGGGAATGAAAAACTGTTTTTT.

Only one count was recorded for this clone. The J gene is TRBJ2-3, the V gene TRBV19, with D unresolved. This CDR3 is built from 13 residues. CDR1 is LNHDA and CDR2 is SQIVND in the germline V gene (reference sequence). V was clipped by 3 bases and J by 5 bases, with 9 bases between them. The CDR3 is CASSIHRRDTQYF. The CDR3 DNA follows: TGTGCCAGTAGTATCCACAGAAGAGATACGCAGTATTTT.

The table lists this clone with a few counts. V usage is TRBV6-1 and J usage is TRBJ1-2; D gene ambiguous. V lost 3 bases to trimming and J lost 2 bases, with 4 bases between them. CDR3 size: 12 residues. From germline, CDR1 is MNHNS and CDR2 SASEGT. Here the CDR3 reads CASSDVNYGYTF. The CDR3 region has the DNA TGTGCCAGCAGTGACGTAAACTATGGCTACACCTTC.

This clone was seen only a few times. This rearrangement joins TRBV4-3 to TRBJ1-4; D unresolved. V lost 0 bases and J lost 6, with 14 bases in between. The CDR3 covers 16 residues. In germline, CDR1 is LGHNA, CDR2 YSLEER. CDR3 in amino acids: CASSQDRSTGDEKLFF. The CDR3 DNA reads TGCGCCAGCAGCCAAGATCGAAGCACCGGGGATGAAAAACTGTTTTTT.